The source of this T cell receptor (delta chain) is a study of gamma-delta T cells after stem cell transplantation listed by TCRdb under 2016. This clone has just a few counts. Its antigen remains undetermined. Per-nucleotide qualities are absent, and no much larger clonotype sits a single base away. From the cysteine up to the phenylalanine, the CDR3 has a length of 18 residues. This entry keeps only the CDR3 DNA: 54 bases, framed from base 1. In the germline V gene, CDR1 corresponds to GEAIGNYY and CDR2 to EKD. From V the trimming removes 1 base and from J it removes 2 bases, while the gene matches leave 9 bases of the junction unaccounted for. The library was obtained by RT-PCR. Sequenced on an Illumina MiSeq. Clones were re-identified by TCRdb from the public reads with CATT, and rows with the same DNA were merged. The sample table records approximately 800 delta-chain clones; about 16% of these occur just once. The top ten clones comprise around 52% of the sample.

The TCR comes from a human donor. It is not recorded whose cells these are; they may come from a transplant donor. The sequence is built from TRDV2 and TRDJ1, and TRDD3 aligns with 13 junction nucleotides. The sequenced sample consisted of gamma-delta T cells. This receptor carries the CDR3 CACDTLVLGDTPTDKLIF. The nucleotide sequence reads as follows: TGTGCCTGTGACACGCTGGTACTGGGGGATACGCCAACCGATAAACTCATCTTT.